A single sample gave rise to the 28 T cell receptor beta chains below, sequenced in a study of shared clonotypes between healthy human individuals. Clones were read by immunoSEQ multiplex PCR, and TCRdb kept only the in-frame ones, dropping some. The table shows roughly 2,300,000 clones, with 92% occurring only once. Material: naive CD4+ T cells from PBMCs. Subset denoted: CD45RA+ positively selected. The receptors come from a young man in good health. Some clones in this sample may be carry-over from other donors' samples.

The chain joins TRBV6-6 to TRBJ2-5, with 10 bases that match TRBD2. With V trimmed by 4 bases and J by 5 bases, 7 bases remained unmatched. The length of the CDR3 is 15 residues. In germline, CDR1 is MNHNY, CDR2 SVGAGI (reference sequence). The CDR3 coding sequence is TGTGCCAGCAGTTCCGCTAGCGGGAGACGGGAGACCCAGTACTTC. Its protein product is CASSSASGRRETQYF.

The CDR3 DNA reads as TGTGCCAGCAGTGGAAGAAACAGCGCCTCTAACTATGGCTACACCTTC. Residues: CASSGRNSASNYGYTF. The chain employs TRBV6-1 and TRBJ1-2, with D unclear. Deletions cut 4 bases from V and 0 bases from J, with 15 bases between. The CDR3 extends over 16 amino acids. CDR1 is MNHNS and CDR2 is SASEGT in the germline V gene.

The V call is TRBV11-2, the J call TRBJ2-7; tentatively, D is TRBD1 (6 bases). The CDR3 spans 14 residues. Trimming shortened V by 6 bases and J by 3 bases, and 15 bases separated the two germline ends. Germline assignment: CDR1 SGHAT and CDR2 FQNNGV. The CDR3 DNA reads TGTGCCAGCAGGGCCCCCGGGACAAGCTACGAGCAGTACTTC. Its translation is CASRAPGTSYEQYF.

This clone was found once. The rearrangement links TRBV19 to TRBJ2-1; 13 bases fit TRBD2. After removal of 5 bases from V and 10 bases from J, the junction contained 14 bases not matched to a gene. The V gene's germline CDR1 is LNHDA and CDR2 SQIVND (reference sequence). CDR3 length: 17 amino acids. The CDR3 DNA is TGTGCCAGTAGTCCACGGACTAGCGGGAGTACCTCCCGCGAGCAGTTCTTC. Translating gives CASSPRTSGSTSREQFF.

The V gene is TRBV2, the J gene TRBJ2-4; 11 bases agree with TRBD2. CDR1 and CDR2 (germline): SNHLY, FYNNEI. The V gene end was trimmed by 8 bases and the J gene end by 0 bases; junction bases not matched to a gene: 9. The CDR3 runs 17 residues. CDR3 region: CASAGTSGQLAKNIQYF. The CDR3 DNA reads as TGTGCCAGCGCCGGGACTAGCGGCCAACTAGCCAAAAACATTCAGTACTTC.

The V and J genes are TRBV6-5 and TRBJ1-6, with TRBD1 identical over 8 bases. With 0 bases clipped from V and 8 bases from J, the junction kept 6 bases outside the gene matches. In germline, CDR1 is MNHEY, CDR2 SVGAGI. This CDR3 has 16 amino acids. The CDR3 nucleotides read TGTGCCAGCAGTTACTCGTGGACAGGGCCTCATTCACCCCTCCACTTT. It codes for CASSYSWTGPHSPLHF.

This clone has a single count. The rearrangement links TRBV9 to TRBJ2-5; possible D gene TRBD1, 5 bases. Germline CDR1 is SGDLS and CDR2 is YYNGEE. The CDR3 runs to 16 residues. V was shortened by 3 bases and J by 0 bases, with 15 bases between the two germline ends. The CDR3 sequence is CASSARWGGYQETQYF. As DNA, the CDR3 is TGTGCCAGCAGCGCCCGCTGGGGCGGCTACCAAGAGACCCAGTACTTC. The full variable domain, with the rest looked up from reference TRBV9 and TRBJ2-5, is DSGVTQTPKHLITATGQRVTLRCSPRSGDLSVYWYQQSLDQGLQFLIQYYNGEERAKGNILERFSAQQFPDLHSELNLSSLELGDSALYFCASSARWGGYQETQYFGPGTRLLVL.

The J gene is TRBJ2-7, the V gene TRBV5-4; perhaps TRBD1 as D (6 bases). Trimming pared 1 base from V and 2 bases from J, leaving 13 bases between. The CDR3 is 15 residues long. The germline gives CDR1 SGHNT, CDR2 YYREEE (reference sequence). CDR3 residues: CASSLPTGLTYEQYF. CDR3 sequence (DNA): TGTGCCAGCAGCTTGCCGACAGGCTTAACCTACGAGCAGTACTTC.

The chain carries TRBV6-6 and TRBJ1-1; 9 bases match TRBD1. CDR1 is MNHNY, CDR2 SVGAGI, per germline (reference sequence). Trimming removed 6 bases from V and 7 bases from J; junction bases left unmatched: 6. The length of the CDR3 is 13 residues. The CDR3 DNA sequence: TGTGCCAGCAGGGCACAGGGGGCAAGTGAAGCTTTCTTT. Amino acids: CASRAQGASEAFF.

In the case of this clone: Other DNA sequences in the same sample also yield this CDR3. V and J are TRBV6-5 and TRBJ2-5; D gene ambiguous. This CDR3 spans 14 amino acids. Trimming left V 2 bases short and J 5 bases short, with 12 bases between. Per the germline V gene, CDR1 is MNHEY and CDR2 is SVGAGI. CDR3: CASSYGTVGETQYF. The CDR3, as DNA: TGTGCCAGCAGTTACGGCACGGTTGGGGAGACCCAGTACTTC.

The V and J genes are TRBV19 and TRBJ1-4, with a weak D call TRBD1 (5 bases). Germline lookup yields CDR1 LNHDA and CDR2 SQIVND (reference sequence). Between the trimmed V and J ends, which lost 7 bases and 2 bases, there was a span of 14 bases. The CDR3 is 15 residues long. CDR3 sequence: CASTKAGLTNEKLFF. In DNA, the CDR3 is TGTGCCAGTACTAAAGCGGGACTCACTAATGAAAAACTGTTTTTT.

This chain links TRBV7-9 with TRBJ2-7; the D is unclear. Germline CDR1 is SEHNR and CDR2 is FQNEAQ (reference sequence). Trimming left V 1 base short and J 7 bases short, with 14 bases between. CDR3 length equals 14 residues. The CDR3 region has the DNA TGTGCCAGCAGCTTAGAGCCAACCCGAGATGAGCAGTACTTC. This sequence encodes CASSLEPTRDEQYF.

V and J are TRBV19 and TRBJ2-3, with 7 bases identical to TRBD2. With V trimmed by 8 bases and J by 5 bases, 7 bases remained unmatched. Germline assignment: CDR1 LNHDA and CDR2 SQIVND (reference sequence). This CDR3 is built from 13 residues. CDR3 in DNA: TGTGCCAGTTGCGGCAGGGAGGGAGATACGCAGTATTTT. Residues: CASCGREGDTQYF.

The chain has TRBV5-1 and TRBJ1-1, with 7 bases aligning to TRBD1. Germline CDR1 and CDR2: SGHRS and YFSETQ. The CDR3 runs to 15 residues. V lost 4 bases and J lost 1; bases outside the gene matches: 7. The CDR3 region is CASSQGGRANTEAFF. For the CDR3, the DNA is TGCGCCAGCAGCCAGGGGGGACGCGCGAACACTGAAGCTTTCTTT.

This clone was seen more than once but under ten times. The chain combines TRBV5-5 with TRBJ1-5, with 8 bases identical to TRBD1. The germline V gene encodes CDR1 SGHKS and CDR2 YYEKEE (reference sequence). The J segment lost 8 bases and the V segment lost 0 bases, leaving 4 bases of the junction unmatched. There are 14 residues in the CDR3. CDR3 bases: TGTGCCAGCAGCTTGGGGGCAGGGGGCGAGCCCCAGCATTTT. This translates into CASSLGAGGEPQHF.

V gene TRBV29-1 combines with J gene TRBJ2-1, with 10 bases identical to TRBD2. The ends lost 4 bases at V and 4 bases at J; junction bases unmatched: 7. The CDR3 runs to 15 residues. Germline V gene lookup returns CDR1 SQVTM and CDR2 ANQGSEA. This chain's CDR3 is CSVGFGLAAYNEQFF. The CDR3 DNA follows: TGCAGCGTTGGATTCGGACTAGCGGCTTACAATGAGCAGTTCTTC.

The chain recombines TRBV15 with TRBJ2-5, with D possibly TRBD1 on 5 matching bases. The V gene's germline CDR1 is LNHNV and CDR2 YYDKDF (reference sequence). The V and J ends lost 0 bases and 2 bases respectively, with 13 bases between them. The CDR3 spans 16 residues. The CDR3 loop is CATSRDGSQGQETQYF. The CDR3 DNA sequence: TGTGCCACCAGCAGAGATGGTTCGCAGGGACAAGAGACCCAGTACTTC.

V and J are TRBV5-6 and TRBJ2-3; TRBD2 matches 11 bases. Germline V lookup: CDR1 SGHDT, CDR2 YYEEEE. This CDR3 contains 17 residues. Losses at the gene ends were 7 bases for V and 4 bases for J; bases not matched to a gene: 14. CDR3 bases: TGTGCCAGCGCATCACTCCGGCTAGCGGGAGGCGCAGATACGCAGTATTTT. The encoded protein is CASASLRLAGGADTQYF.

The chain employs TRBV5-4 and TRBJ2-3; 13 bases match TRBD2. The germline V gene encodes CDR1 SGHNT and CDR2 YYREEE (reference sequence). The length of the CDR3 is 16 residues. V lost 2 bases, J lost 1 base, and 1 base stayed unmatched. DNA of the CDR3: TGTGCCAGCAGCTTTGGGACTAGCGGGGGCACAGATACGCAGTATTTT. This translates into CASSFGTSGGTDTQYF.

The chain carries TRBV19 and TRBJ1-1; D unclear. The germline V gene encodes CDR1 LNHDA and CDR2 SQIVND (reference sequence). The CDR3 is 16 residues long. Trimming shortened V by 2 bases and J by 4 bases, and 17 bases separated the two germline ends. The chain's CDR3 is CASSIKLETRGTEAFF. Written as DNA, the CDR3 is TGTGCCAGTAGTATAAAGTTGGAGACGCGGGGCACTGAAGCTTTCTTT.

Turning to this clone: This sample includes further DNA sequences coding for the same CDR3. J is TRBJ2-3 and V is TRBV5-1; no clear D. Germline V gives CDR1 SGHRS, CDR2 YFSETQ. CDR3 length equals 14 residues. V lost 0 bases to trimming and J lost 0 bases, with 5 bases between them. CDR3 DNA: TGCGCCAGCAGCTTGGAAGACAGCACAGATACGCAGTATTTT. This translates into CASSLEDSTDTQYF.

V usage is TRBV28 and J usage is TRBJ1-2; D not certain. From germline, CDR1 is MDHEN and CDR2 SYDVKM. The CDR3 is 16 residues long. Between the trimmed V and J ends, which lost 7 bases and 4 bases, there was a span of 22 bases. CDR3 residues: CASTPVRATWGYGYTF. The CDR3 DNA reads TGTGCCAGCACCCCTGTTCGGGCCACCTGGGGCTATGGCTACACCTTC.

V usage is TRBV7-6 and J usage is TRBJ1-2, with 8 bases that match TRBD1. The V gene end was trimmed by 5 bases and the J gene end by 0 bases; junction bases not matched to a gene: 5. CDR1 SGHVS and CDR2 FNYEAQ come from the germline V gene. The CDR3 length is 15 residues. CDR3: CASSAQQGANYGYTF. CDR3 bases: TGTGCCAGCAGCGCGCAACAGGGGGCTAACTATGGCTACACCTTC.

Of note for this clone: Different DNA sequences within this sample yield the same CDR3. This chain links TRBV27 with TRBJ2-2, with D uncertain. The CDR3 has 12 amino acids. Trimming pared 2 bases from V and 6 bases from J, leaving 4 bases between. The germline CDR1 and CDR2 sequences are MNHEY and SMNVEV (reference sequence). The CDR3 nucleotides are TGTGCCAGCAGTTTAGCGGCCGGGGAGCTGTTTTTT. Translated, it gives CASSLAAGELFF.

The chain has TRBV14 and TRBJ2-1, with 9 bases fitting TRBD2. V shed 4 bases and J 4 bases; nucleotides not matched to a gene: 8. CDR1 is SGHDN and CDR2 is FVKESK in the germline V gene. The CDR3 extends over 16 amino acids. CDR3 amino acids: CASSRGLAGTYNEQFF. CDR3 in DNA: TGTGCCAGCAGCCGGGGACTAGCAGGAACGTACAATGAGCAGTTCTTC.

The CDR3 reads CASSMDSNEQFF. The CDR3 nucleotides read TGTGCCAGCAGCATGGACAGCAATGAGCAGTTCTTC. V and J are TRBV7-3 and TRBJ2-1; D is perhaps TRBD1 (6 bases). Germline CDR1 SGHTA, CDR2 FQGTGA. The CDR3 totals 12 residues. Trimming removed 5 bases at V and 6 bases at J, with 8 bases between.

The chain is built from TRBV6-6 and TRBJ2-2, with D perhaps being TRBD1 or TRBD2 (5 bases each). There are 15 residues in the CDR3. The germline CDR1 and CDR2 sequences are MNHNY and SVGAGI (reference sequence). Trimming removed 6 bases at V and 3 bases at J, with 14 bases between. CDR3 coding DNA: TGTGCCAGCAGCGCCGGGACGGTTTACACCGGGGAGCTGTTTTTT. It encodes CASSAGTVYTGELFF.

The rearrangement uses TRBV7-3 and TRBJ2-5, with 12 bases lining up with TRBD2. CDR1 SGHTA and CDR2 FQGTGA come from the germline V gene. V trimming: 2 bases; J trimming: 5 bases; junction bases outside the gene matches: 6. CDR3 length: 16 residues. CDR3 region: CASSLGPGTSGETQYF. The CDR3 coding sequence is TGTGCCAGCAGCTTAGGACCCGGGACTAGCGGGGAGACCCAGTACTTC.